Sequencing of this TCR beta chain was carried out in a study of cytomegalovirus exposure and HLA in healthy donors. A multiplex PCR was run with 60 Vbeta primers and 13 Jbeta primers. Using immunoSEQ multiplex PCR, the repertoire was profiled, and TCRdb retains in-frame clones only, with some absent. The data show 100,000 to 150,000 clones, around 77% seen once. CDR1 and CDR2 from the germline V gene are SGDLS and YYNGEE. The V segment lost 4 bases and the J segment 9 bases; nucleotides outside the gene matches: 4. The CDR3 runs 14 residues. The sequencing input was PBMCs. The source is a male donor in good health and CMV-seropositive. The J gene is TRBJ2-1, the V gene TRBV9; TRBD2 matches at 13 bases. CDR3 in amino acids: CASSQGLAGVEQFF. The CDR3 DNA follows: TGTGCCAGCAGCCAAGGACTAGCGGGGGTTGAGCAGTTCTTC.